This T cell receptor (beta chain) was observed in a study of radiotherapy plus CTLA-4 blockade in lung cancer (dated by TCRdb to 2016 to 2018). General notes on the study: Among the enrolled patients, around 17% had an objective response, and 31% reached disease control.

The library was obtained by the immunoSEQ multiplex PCR assay. TCRdb stores this immuneACCESS table with in-frame sequences only. Part of the clones is absent; in the studies checked, under half of the shortfall reflects unresolved V genes, and no reason is known for the rest. The sample table holds some 52,000 clones, of which 79% were seen once. The ten most abundant clones make up 3.2% of the sample. To note about this clone: Its antigen is not yet known. No clone much larger than this one lies a single base away; base qualities are absent.

The full study reports these points: After treatment with radiotherapy and ipilimumab, TCR clones that originated in tumors expanded in peripheral blood. The strongest predictors of response were reported to be early dynamic shifts in blood T cell clones along with a rise in serum interferon-beta following radiation.

The study evaluated CTLA-4 blockade (ipilimumab) given together with focal radiation therapy in patients who had chemo-refractory metastatic non-small-cell lung cancer. In the germline V gene (reference sequence), CDR1 corresponds to GTSNPN and CDR2 to SVGIG. V was cut back by 2 bases and J by 3 bases, leaving a gap of 4 bases between them. From the cysteine through the phenylalanine, the CDR3 covers 11 amino acids. The sequence is cut down to CDR3 DNA, 33 bases in frame from base 1. Sequences were derived from peripheral blood, sampled from a patient treated with radiotherapy plus ipilimumab. The TCR originated in a human donor with non-small cell lung cancer who had a partial response to radiotherapy plus ipilimumab. Recombination connected TRBV30 to TRBJ2-5; the D gene remains uncertain. The DNA reads as follows: TGTGCCTGGAGTACAGAAGAGACCCAGTACTTC. Its translation reads: CAWSTEETQYF.